These T cell receptor beta chains were read from a single sample in a study of CD8+ T cells in alopecia areata. Profiled with immunoSEQ multiplex PCR; TCRdb holds only in-frame clones, not every one. The sample yields 150,000 to 200,000 clones, less than 65% seen once. The sample consisted of CD4+ T cells sorted from blood, taken at week 24, from a patient treated with tofacitinib. Source of these receptors: a human donor with alopecia areata. Both conserved end residues are part of each CDR3. D genes are given only for firm matches. Size is stated for part of the rows, as once, few or many counts, or as a class when the clone is expanded.

j_call,d_call,clone_size,v_call,cdr3_aa,cdr3_nt
TRBJ1-6,TRBD1,NA,TRBV5-1,CASSRQGGNSPLHF,TGCGCCAGCAGCCGACAGGGTGGTAATTCACCCCTCCACTTT
TRBJ2-3,NA,NA,TRBV4-3,CASSQVLTPFSTDTQYF,TGCGCCAGCAGCCAAGTTCTTACCCCTTTTAGCACAGATACGCAGTATTTT
TRBJ2-1,NA,few,TRBV7-2,CASGGRLLYNEQFF,TGTGCCAGCGGGGGACGACTCCTCTACAATGAGCAGTTCTTC
TRBJ2-1,NA,few,TRBV2,CASKADGGNEQFF,TGTGCCAGCAAGGCGGACGGTGGGAATGAGCAGTTCTTC
TRBJ2-1,NA,NA,TRBV5-1,CASSLRGSHEQFF,TGCGCCAGCAGCTTGCGGGGGAGCCATGAGCAGTTCTTC
TRBJ2-7,TRBD1,few,TRBV29-1,CSVKMGAGGYEQYF,TGCAGCGTCAAAATGGGGGCAGGGGGATACGAGCAGTACTTC
TRBJ1-2,NA,NA,TRBV29-1,CSGLGVNYGYTF,TGCAGCGGGTTGGGAGTCAACTATGGCTACACCTTC
TRBJ2-3,NA,NA,TRBV4-3,CASSQDRGVADTQYF,TGCGCCAGCAGCCAAGACAGGGGGGTGGCAGATACGCAGTATTTT
TRBJ2-3,NA,NA,TRBV7-7,CASSLGRGYSTDTQYF,TGTGCCAGCAGCTTAGGCAGGGGATATAGCACAGATACGCAGTATTTT
TRBJ1-2,NA,once,TRBV11-2,CASSLVAGSGYTF,TGTGCCAGCAGCTTAGTTGCAGGGTCGGGCTACACCTTC
TRBJ1-5,NA,NA,TRBV29-1,CSAGERGQPQHF,TGCAGCGCAGGGGAAAGAGGTCAGCCCCAGCATTTT
TRBJ2-3,TRBD2,few,TRBV7-3,CASSLGLDTDTQYF,TGTGCCAGCAGTTTAGGACTAGACACAGATACGCAGTATTTT
TRBJ1-2,NA,NA,TRBV6-1,CASSEDGRDYGYTF,TGTGCCAGCAGTGAAGACGGCAGAGACTATGGCTACACCTTC
TRBJ1-2,NA,NA,TRBV29-1,CSVTERYGYTF,TGCAGCGTGACGGAGAGGTATGGCTACACCTTC
TRBJ1-1,NA,NA,TRBV30,CAWSVGGETEAFF,TGTGCCTGGAGTGTGGGGGGAGAGACTGAAGCTTTCTTT
TRBJ1-4,NA,few,TRBV18,CASSPPSIQGHEKLFF,TGTGCCAGCTCACCACCATCCATCCAGGGGCACGAAAAACTGTTTTTT
TRBJ2-7,NA,few,TRBV29-1,CSVGQTYEQYF,TGCAGCGTTGGGCAAACCTACGAGCAGTACTTC
TRBJ2-7,NA,NA,TRBV29-1,CSVKLPSGEQYF,TGCAGCGTGAAATTACCCTCCGGCGAGCAGTACTTC
TRBJ2-3,TRBD1,NA,TRBV6-5,CASSTPGQDGDTQYF,TGTGCCAGCAGCACTCCAGGACAGGATGGGGATACGCAGTATTTT
TRBJ2-7,NA,NA,TRBV7-2,CASSLGWVAEQYF,TGTGCCAGCAGCTTAGGTTGGGTAGCGGAGCAGTACTTC
TRBJ2-5,TRBD1,NA,TRBV7-3,CASSSQTGHGETQYF,TGTGCCAGCAGCTCGCAGACAGGGCACGGGGAGACCCAGTACTTC
TRBJ2-3,NA,few,TRBV5-1,CASSLVTASTDTQYF,TGCGCCAGCAGCTTGGTTACCGCAAGCACAGATACGCAGTATTTT
TRBJ1-2,NA,NA,TRBV15,CATSPTGNYGYTF,TGTGCCACCAGCCCGACAGGAAACTATGGCTACACCTTC
TRBJ2-3,TRBD1,NA,TRBV6-1,CASRRQGAGTDTQYF,TGTGCCAGCAGGCGACAGGGGGCCGGCACAGATACGCAGTATTTT
TRBJ1-4,NA,NA,TRBV15,CATSSNPAGEKLFF,TGTGCCACCAGCAGCAACCCGGCCGGGGAAAAACTGTTTTTT
TRBJ2-7,NA,once,TRBV29-1,CSVGRTHTYEQYF,TGCAGCGTTGGGAGGACACACACCTACGAGCAGTACTTC
TRBJ2-7,NA,few,TRBV5-1,CASSLDEGGPVEQYF,TGCGCCAGCAGCTTGGATGAGGGGGGGCCGGTCGAGCAGTACTTC
TRBJ1-2,TRBD1,few,TRBV27,CASSQLRPDRGPYGYTF,TGTGCCAGCAGCCAATTGCGACCTGACAGGGGCCCCTATGGCTACACCTTC
TRBJ1-2,NA,once,TRBV2,CASRRGGILTYGYTF,TGTGCCAGCAGGAGGGGAGGAATCCTGACCTATGGCTACACCTTC
TRBJ2-7,NA,NA,TRBV27,CASSRSSSSHEQYF,TGTGCCAGCAGTAGATCAAGCAGTAGCCACGAGCAGTACTTC
TRBJ1-5,NA,NA,TRBV2,CASSFGSDNQPQHF,TGTGCCAGCAGTTTCGGCTCGGACAATCAGCCCCAGCATTTT
TRBJ1-6,NA,NA,TRBV2,CASSERSGDNSPLHF,TGTGCCAGCAGTGAACGTTCGGGAGATAATTCACCCCTCCACTTT
TRBJ1-1,NA,NA,TRBV2,CASGRGTEAFF,TGTGCCAGCGGGCGAGGCACTGAAGCTTTCTTT
TRBJ1-2,NA,NA,TRBV7-2,CASSLGAVEGYTF,TGTGCCAGCAGCTTAGGGGCGGTGGAAGGCTACACCTTC
TRBJ1-1,NA,NA,TRBV29-1,CSVARDYTEAFF,TGCAGCGTTGCTAGGGATTACACTGAAGCTTTCTTT
TRBJ1-6,NA,NA,TRBV11-2,CASSPALGNSPLHF,TGTGCCAGCAGCCCCGCTTTGGGGAATTCACCCCTCCACTTT
TRBJ1-1,NA,once,TRBV29-1,CSVGPGMATEAFF,TGCAGCGTTGGACCAGGGATGGCCACTGAAGCTTTCTTT
TRBJ2-3,TRBD2,NA,TRBV2,CASSELAGGTDTQYF,TGTGCCAGCAGTGAACTAGCGGGGGGCACAGATACGCAGTATTTT
TRBJ1-2,NA,NA,TRBV20-1,CSANPSYGYTF,TGCAGTGCTAATCCCAGCTATGGCTACACCTTC
TRBJ1-2,NA,NA,TRBV7-6,CASSSPETVSKGGYTF,TGTGCCAGCAGCTCCCCCGAGACCGTCTCGAAGGGAGGCTACACCTTC